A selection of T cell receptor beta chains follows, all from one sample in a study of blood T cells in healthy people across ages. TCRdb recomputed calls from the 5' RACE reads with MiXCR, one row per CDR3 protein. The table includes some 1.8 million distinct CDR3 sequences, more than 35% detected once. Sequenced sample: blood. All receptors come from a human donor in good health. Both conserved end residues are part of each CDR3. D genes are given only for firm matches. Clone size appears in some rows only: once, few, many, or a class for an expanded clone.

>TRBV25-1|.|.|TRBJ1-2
TGTGCCAGCAGTGAATATGGGGGATGGTCCGAAAACTATGGCTACACCTTC
CASSEYGGWSENYGYTF
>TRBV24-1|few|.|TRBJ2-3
TGTGCCACCAGTGATCCCCTCGGGGACACAACCGTGACAGATACGCAGTATTTT
CATSDPLGDTTVTDTQYF
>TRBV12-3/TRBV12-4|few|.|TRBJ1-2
TGTGCCAGCGCTGTAGGCTATGGCTACACCTTC
CASAVGYGYTF
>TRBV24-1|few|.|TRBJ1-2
TGTGCCACCAGTGTAACCGACAGCCGGCGGCATGTCTACACCTTC
CATSVTDSRRHVYTF
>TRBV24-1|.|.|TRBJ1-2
TGTGCCACCAGTGATCCCCGGACAGCTGACTATGGCTACACCTTC
CATSDPRTADYGYTF
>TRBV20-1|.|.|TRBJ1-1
TGCAGTGCTAGAGATCTCGTCGGACAGCCCACTGAAGCTTTCTTT
CSARDLVGQPTEAFF
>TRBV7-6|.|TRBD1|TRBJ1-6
TGTGCCAGCAGCTTGGATGGACAGGTTCGGTCGCCCCTCCACTTT
CASSLDGQVRSPLHF
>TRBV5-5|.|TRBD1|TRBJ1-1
TGTGCCAGCAGCGGGCGGACAGGGGGGGCTGAAGCTTTCTTT
CASSGRTGGAEAFF
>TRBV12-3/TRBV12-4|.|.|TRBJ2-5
TGTGCCAGCAGTTTAGTCGGGACCTTGGGGGAGACCCAGTACTTC
CASSLVGTLGETQYF
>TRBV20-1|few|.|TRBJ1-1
TGCAGTGCTAGAGACCGAAGGGACACTGAAGCTTTCTTT
CSARDRRDTEAFF
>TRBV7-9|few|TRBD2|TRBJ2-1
TGTGCCAGCAGAACGGCTAGCGGGGGATACAATGAGCAGTTCTTC
CASRTASGGYNEQFF
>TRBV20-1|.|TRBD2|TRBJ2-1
TGCAGTGCTTCCAGGACTAGCGGGGGGGATGAGCAGTTCTTC
CSASRTSGGDEQFF
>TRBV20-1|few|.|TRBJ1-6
TGCAGTGCTAGAGATGGGAAAATTAATTCACCCCTCCACTTT
CSARDGKINSPLHF
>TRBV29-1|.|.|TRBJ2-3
TGCAGCGTGATGATAGGGTATAGCACAGATACGCAGTATTTT
CSVMIGYSTDTQYF
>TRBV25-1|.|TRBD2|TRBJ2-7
TGTGCCAGCAGTGAGGGTGGGAGGGGATCCGAGCAGTACTTC
CASSEGGRGSEQYF
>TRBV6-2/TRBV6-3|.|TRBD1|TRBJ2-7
TGTGCCAGCACCTTTCGTCGGGACAGAGACTACGAGCAGTACTTC
CASTFRRDRDYEQYF
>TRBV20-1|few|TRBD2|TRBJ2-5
TGCAGTGCTAGAGATGCTAGCGGGGACTTGAAAGAGACCCAGTACTTC
CSARDASGDLKETQYF
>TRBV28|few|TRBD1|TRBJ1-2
TGTGCCAGCAGTTTAATACCGTTTGGAGGGGGCGGCTATGGCTACACCTTC
CASSLIPFGGGGYGYTF
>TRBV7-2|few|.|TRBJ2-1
TGTGCCAGCAGCTTAAGGCCGGGGGAGGACCCCTACAATGAGCAGTTCTTC
CASSLRPGEDPYNEQFF
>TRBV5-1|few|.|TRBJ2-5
TGCGCCAGCAGCTTTGGGACTTTCCAAGAGACCCAGTACTTC
CASSFGTFQETQYF
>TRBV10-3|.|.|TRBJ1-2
TGTGCCATCAGTGGGCAAAGGCATGGCTACACCTTC
CAISGQRHGYTF
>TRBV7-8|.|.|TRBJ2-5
TGTGCCAGCAGCTTAATGCCCCGAGAGACCCAGTACTTC
CASSLMPRETQYF
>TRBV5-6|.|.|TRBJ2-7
TGTGCCAGCAGCTTGGGGGCCGTTCGCGGAGGATTCTACGAGCAGTACTTC
CASSLGAVRGGFYEQYF
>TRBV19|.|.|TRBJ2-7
TGTGCCAGTAGTATTTCACAGGGCCACTCCTACGAGCAGTACTTC
CASSISQGHSYEQYF
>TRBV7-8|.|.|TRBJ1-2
TGTGCCAGCAGCCTCCCTGGCGGAGAGAGCTATGGCTACACCTTC
CASSLPGGESYGYTF
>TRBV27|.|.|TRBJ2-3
TGTGCCAGCAGTTTAGCTAGCGCTTACACATCGAATACGCAGTATTTT
CASSLASAYTSNTQYF
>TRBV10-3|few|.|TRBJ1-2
TGTGCCATCAGTGAGTCGAAGGGGGACTATGGCTACACCTTC
CAISESKGDYGYTF
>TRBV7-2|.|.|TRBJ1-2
TGTGCCAGCAGCCTTAGGGCCCAGGGAAACCCCTATGGCTACACCTTC
CASSLRAQGNPYGYTF
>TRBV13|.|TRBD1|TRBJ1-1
TGTGCCAGCAGCTCCTACACCTACAGGGGAGGAAACACTGAAGCTTTCTTT
CASSSYTYRGGNTEAFF
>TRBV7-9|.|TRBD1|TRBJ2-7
TGTGCCAGCAGCCCCGGGGACAGGTTATTGTGGGAAACCTACGAGCAGTACTTC
CASSPGDRLLWETYEQYF
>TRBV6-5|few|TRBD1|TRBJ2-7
TGTGCCAGCAGTACCCGGGACAGGGGGATTTACGAGCAGTACTTC
CASSTRDRGIYEQYF
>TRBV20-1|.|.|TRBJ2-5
TGCAGTGCTGTAATGGACGGTCAAGAGACCCAGTACTTC
CSAVMDGQETQYF
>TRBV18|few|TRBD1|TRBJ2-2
TGTGCCAGCTCAGCGGAGACAGGGGTCCAATCCACCGGGGAGCTGTTTTTT
CASSAETGVQSTGELFF
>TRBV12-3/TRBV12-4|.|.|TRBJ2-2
TGTGCCAGCAGTTTGGGTCCCAGGGCGGGGGAGCTGTTTTTT
CASSLGPRAGELFF
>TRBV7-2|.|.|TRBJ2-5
TGTGCCAGCAGCTTAGTCTATGCGGAGACCCAGTACTTC
CASSLVYAETQYF
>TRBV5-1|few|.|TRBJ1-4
TGCGCCAGCAGCTTCCTCGGAGGGGAAAATGAAAAACTGTTTTTT
CASSFLGGENEKLFF
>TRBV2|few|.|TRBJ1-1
TGTGCCAGCACCTCCTTTGCAGGGTTTGGTGAAGCTTTCTTT
CASTSFAGFGEAFF
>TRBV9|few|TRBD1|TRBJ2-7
TGTGCCAGCAGCGCGGGACAGCCTAACTACGAGCAGTACTTC
CASSAGQPNYEQYF
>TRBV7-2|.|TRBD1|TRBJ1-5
TGTGCCAGCAGCCCTAGCAACAGGGGACAGCCCCAGCATTTT
CASSPSNRGQPQHF
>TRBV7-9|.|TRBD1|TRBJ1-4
TGTGCCAGCAGCCCAGGGGGAGTGATTCCGCTTTTT
CASSPGGVIPLF
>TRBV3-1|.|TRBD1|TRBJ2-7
TGTGCCAGCAGCCCGAGAGTGACAGGGGTCTACGAGCAGTACTTC
CASSPRVTGVYEQYF
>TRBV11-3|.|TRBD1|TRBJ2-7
TGTGCCAGCAGCAGTAGTCGCGCCCGCGACAGGGGTTACGAGCAGTACTTC
CASSSSRARDRGYEQYF
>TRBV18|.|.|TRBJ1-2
TGTGCCAGCTCACCTAGGACCATGGGATGGTATGGCTACACCTTC
CASSPRTMGWYGYTF
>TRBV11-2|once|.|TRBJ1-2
TGTGCCAGCAGCCCCTGGACGGAGACTGCGGACTATGGCTACACCTTC
CASSPWTETADYGYTF
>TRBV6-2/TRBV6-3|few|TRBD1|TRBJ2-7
TGTGCCAGCAGTATGGTGGGACAGGGACTCTACGAGCAGTACTTC
CASSMVGQGLYEQYF
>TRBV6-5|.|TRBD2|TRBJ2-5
TGTGCCAGCAGTTACCCGATAAGGACTAGCGGCGGGGAGACCCAGTACTTC
CASSYPIRTSGGETQYF
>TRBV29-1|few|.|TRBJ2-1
TGCAGCGTTGAAGTGCCGGGGGCCTACAATGAGCAGTTCTTC
CSVEVPGAYNEQFF
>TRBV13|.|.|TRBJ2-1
TGTGCCAGCAGCTACCAGGACTATGCGGATGAGCAGTTCTTC
CASSYQDYADEQFF
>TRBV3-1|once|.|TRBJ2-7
TGTGCCAGCAGCCAAGATGGGGTCGGGGGTAGCTCCTACGAGCAGTACTTC
CASSQDGVGGSSYEQYF
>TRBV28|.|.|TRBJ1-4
TGTGCCAGCAGCCTAAGACGGGATGGGGGGGAAAAACTGTTTTTT
CASSLRRDGGEKLFF
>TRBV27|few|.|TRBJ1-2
TGTGCCAGCAGTTCGATGGGACTCAACTATGGCTACACCTTC
CASSSMGLNYGYTF
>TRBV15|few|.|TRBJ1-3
TGTGCCACCAGCAGAGATCAAGGCTTCTCTGGAAACACCATATATTTT
CATSRDQGFSGNTIYF
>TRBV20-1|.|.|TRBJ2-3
TGCAGTGCTAGAAGCTCTAGCTCCCTAGCGACAGATACGCAGTATTTT
CSARSSSSLATDTQYF